This T cell receptor (beta chain) was profiled in a study of identical twins. The study's findings and limits: Conclusions leaned on cross-sectional statistical analysis and did not track the same donors over time.

Worth noting for this clonotype: Its antigen is not identified.

V lost 4 bases and J lost 2, with 9 bases in between. Germline V lookup: CDR1 MNHEY, CDR2 SVGEGT. This CDR3 contains 14 residues. The cDNA had a unique molecular identifier and a template-switch universal primer site. TCRdb fed the 5' RACE reads into MiXCR, producing one record per CDR3 protein. The sample includes about 390,000 distinct CDR3 sequences, approximately 8.8% of them seen just once. The V and J genes are TRBV6-2 or TRBV6-3 and TRBJ2-1; D uncertain. This clonotype was obtained from a woman between 45 and 65 years old in good health. The sequenced sample was naive T cells sorted from blood. In DNA form, the CDR3 reads TGTGCCAGCAGTTCGGTTCTAACCTACAATGAGCAGTTCTTC. Amino acids: CASSSVLTYNEQFF.